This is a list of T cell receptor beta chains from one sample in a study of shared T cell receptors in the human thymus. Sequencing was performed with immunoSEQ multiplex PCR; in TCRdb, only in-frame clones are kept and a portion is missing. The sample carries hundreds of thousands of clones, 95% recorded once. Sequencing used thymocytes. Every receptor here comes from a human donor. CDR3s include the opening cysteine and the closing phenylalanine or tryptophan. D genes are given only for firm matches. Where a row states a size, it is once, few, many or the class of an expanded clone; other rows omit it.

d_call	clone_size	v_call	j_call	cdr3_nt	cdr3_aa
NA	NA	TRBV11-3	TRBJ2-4	TGTGCCAGCAGCTTAAAGTGGACTGGGGGGGCCAAAAACATTCAGTACTTC	CASSLKWTGGAKNIQYF
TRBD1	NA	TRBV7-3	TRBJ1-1	TGTGCCAGCAGCCCCACCGGGACAGGGAACACTGAAGCTTTCTTT	CASSPTGTGNTEAFF
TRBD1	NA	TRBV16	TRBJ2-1	TGTGCCAGCAGCCAACGGACAGGGGATGGGAGCTCCTACAATGAGCAGTTCTTC	CASSQRTGDGSSYNEQFF
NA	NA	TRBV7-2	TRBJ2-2	TGTGCCAGCAGCTTTGGGCAAGTGAGGGACACCGGGGAGCTGTTTTTT	CASSFGQVRDTGELFF
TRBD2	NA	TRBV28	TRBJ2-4	TGTGCCAGCAGTAAGGAAACTAGCGTGGGGGCCAAAAACATTCAGTACTTC	CASSKETSVGAKNIQYF
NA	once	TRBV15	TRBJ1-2	TGTGCCACCAGCATAAAGGGCTATGTTGCACCAGCTAACTATGGCTACACCTTC	CATSIKGYVAPANYGYTF
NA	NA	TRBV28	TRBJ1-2	TGTGCCAGCAGTTCCTTCAGGGATAACTATGGCTACACCTTC	CASSSFRDNYGYTF
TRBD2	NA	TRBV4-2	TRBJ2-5	TGTGCCAGCAGCCACACTAGCGGAGGTTCCCAAGAGACCCAGTACTTC	CASSHTSGGSQETQYF
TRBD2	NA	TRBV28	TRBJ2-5	TGTGCCAGCATGTACTCGGGACTAGCGGGAGGTATGGACGGGGAGACCCAGTACTTC	CASMYSGLAGGMDGETQYF
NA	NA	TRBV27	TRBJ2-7	TGTGCCAGCAGTTCCCTCTCACTCCTTACCTACGAGCAGTACTTC	CASSSLSLLTYEQYF
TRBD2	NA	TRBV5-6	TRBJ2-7	TGTGCCAGCAGCTTAAGATTAGCGGGCAGCTCCTACGAGCAGTACTTC	CASSLRLAGSSYEQYF
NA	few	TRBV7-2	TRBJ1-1	TGTGCCAGCAGCTTAGGACTGGGAGGGTTGGACACTGAAGCTTTCTTT	CASSLGLGGLDTEAFF
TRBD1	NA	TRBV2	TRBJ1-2	TGTGCCAGCACTGGACAGGGGGCGCGAGGCTATGGCTACACCTTC	CASTGQGARGYGYTF
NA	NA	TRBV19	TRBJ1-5	TGTGCCAGTAGTGCAGGGACGGTTCTCAATCAGCCCCAGCATTTT	CASSAGTVLNQPQHF
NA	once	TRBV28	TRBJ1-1	TGTGCCAGCAGGCCTTCGACAGCCGGAGCTTTCTTT	CASRPSTAGAFF
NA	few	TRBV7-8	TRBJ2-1	TGTGCCAGCAGCGTACGCCGGATCTCCCACAATGTCTACAATGAGCAGTTCTTC	CASSVRRISHNVYNEQFF
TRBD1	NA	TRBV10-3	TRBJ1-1	TGTGCCATCAGTGAGTCGGTGACAGGGAAAGCTTTCTTT	CAISESVTGKAFF
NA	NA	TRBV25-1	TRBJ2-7	TGTGCCAGCAGTGAATATCGGGGGGCGAGCTCCTACGAGCAGTACTTC	CASSEYRGASSYEQYF
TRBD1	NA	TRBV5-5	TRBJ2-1	TGTGCCAGCAGCTTGAGTGGACAGGGAGGTCAGTTCTTC	CASSLSGQGGQFF
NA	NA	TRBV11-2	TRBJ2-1	TGTGCCAGCAGCTTGGGACTTTCCCTTTACAATGAGCAGTTCTTC	CASSLGLSLYNEQFF
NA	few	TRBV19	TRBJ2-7	TGTGCCAGTAGGGCCCGAGGCGGGAGACAGGACGAGCAGTACTTC	CASRARGGRQDEQYF
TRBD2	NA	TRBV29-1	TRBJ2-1	TGCAGCGTCGATCTTGGGACTAGCGGGAGGGCCTACAATGAGCAGTTCTTC	CSVDLGTSGRAYNEQFF
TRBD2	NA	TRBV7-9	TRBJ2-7	TGTGCCAGCAGCTTAGTACTAGCGGGATCCTACGAGCAGTACTTC	CASSLVLAGSYEQYF
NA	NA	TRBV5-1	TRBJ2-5	TGCGCCAGCAGCTTCCTACCAGAGACCCAGTACTTC	CASSFLPETQYF
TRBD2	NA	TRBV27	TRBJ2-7	TGTGCCAGCAGGCCGAGGGGAGGGGAGCAGTACTTC	CASRPRGGEQYF
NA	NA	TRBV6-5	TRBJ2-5	TGTGCCAGCAGTTACTCCACACAGTCTCCGGGGGAGACCCAGTACTTC	CASSYSTQSPGETQYF
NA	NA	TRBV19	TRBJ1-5	TGTGCCAGTAGTATCTCGGCTCAGCCCCAGCATTTT	CASSISAQPQHF
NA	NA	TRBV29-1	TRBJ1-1	TGCAGCGTTGGGGGGGAAGCTTTCTTT	CSVGGEAFF
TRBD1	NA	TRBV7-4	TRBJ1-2	TGTGCCAGCAGCTCGGACAGGGAATCAGACTATGGCTACACCTTC	CASSSDRESDYGYTF